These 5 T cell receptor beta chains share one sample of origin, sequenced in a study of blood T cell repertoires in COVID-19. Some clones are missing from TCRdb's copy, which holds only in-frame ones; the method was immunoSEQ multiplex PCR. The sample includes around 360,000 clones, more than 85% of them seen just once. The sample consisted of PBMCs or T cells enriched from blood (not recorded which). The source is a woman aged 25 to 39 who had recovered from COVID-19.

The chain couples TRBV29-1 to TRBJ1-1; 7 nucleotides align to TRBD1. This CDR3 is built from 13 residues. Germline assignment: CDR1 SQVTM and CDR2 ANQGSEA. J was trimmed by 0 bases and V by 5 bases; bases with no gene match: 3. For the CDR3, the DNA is TGCAGCGTTCACAGGGGCGTGAACACTGAAGCTTTCTTT. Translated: CSVHRGVNTEAFF.

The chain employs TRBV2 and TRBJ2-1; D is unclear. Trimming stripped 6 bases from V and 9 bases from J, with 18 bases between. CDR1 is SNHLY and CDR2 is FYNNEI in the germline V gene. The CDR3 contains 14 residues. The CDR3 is CASSLGSGEAEQFF. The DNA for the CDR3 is TGTGCCAGCAGCCTCGGATCGGGTGAAGCTGAGCAGTTCTTC.

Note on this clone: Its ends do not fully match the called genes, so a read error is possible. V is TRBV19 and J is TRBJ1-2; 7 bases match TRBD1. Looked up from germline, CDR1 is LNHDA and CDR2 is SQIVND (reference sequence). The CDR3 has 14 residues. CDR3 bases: TGTGCCAGTAGTAGCGGGACAGCAGACTATCGCTACACCTTC. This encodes CASSSGTADYRYTF.

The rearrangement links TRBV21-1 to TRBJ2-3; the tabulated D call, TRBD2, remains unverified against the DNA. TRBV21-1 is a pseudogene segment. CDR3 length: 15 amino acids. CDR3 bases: TGTGCCAGCAGCGGGACTAGCGGGGGCACAGATACGCAGTATTTT. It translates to CASSGTSGGTDTQYF.

CDR3 region: CASSLGRADTQYF. CDR3 in DNA: TGTGCCAGCAGCTTAGGGAGAGCAGATACGCAGTATTTT. This chain joins TRBV11-3 and TRBJ2-3; D is unresolved. The CDR3 extends over 13 amino acids. CDR1 and CDR2 (germline): SGHNT, YENEEA. Trimming took 1 base from V and 4 from J, leaving 6 bases between them.